One and the same sample provided the 16 T cell receptor beta chains below, sequenced in a study of shared clonotypes between healthy human individuals. The method was immunoSEQ multiplex PCR; TCRdb's version includes in-frame clones alone and lacks a portion of them. The sample yields approximately 110,000 clones, under 70% seen once. Sequenced: memory CD8+ T cells sorted from blood. This sample's subset: CD45RO+ cells pooled with CCR7-negative TemRA cells. These receptor sequences come from a woman in her twenties or thirties in good health.

The V gene is TRBV10-3, the J gene TRBJ2-7; either TRBD1 or TRBD2 may fit D (5 bases each). CDR1 is ENHRY, CDR2 SYGVKD, per germline. Trimming took off 6 bases at V and 6 bases at J, with 15 bases between the two ends. This CDR3 contains 13 residues. CDR3 sequence (DNA): TGTGCCATCAGAATGGGACCTCGTAGCGAGCAGTACTTC. It encodes CAIRMGPRSEQYF.

The rearrangement uses TRBV9 and TRBJ2-1; tentative D call: TRBD2 (6 bases). Looked up from germline, CDR1 is SGDLS and CDR2 is YYNGEE. V lost 0 bases to trimming and J lost 8 bases, with 21 bases between them. This CDR3 is built from 17 residues. In nucleotides, the CDR3 is TGTGCCAGCAGCGTAGAGCCCCCCGGGACTCTATTGGATGAGCAGTTCTTC. It encodes CASSVEPPGTLLDEQFF.

In its sample, this clone was seen once. This rearrangement joins TRBV28 to TRBJ2-1, with TRBD2 matching 10 bases. The CDR3 consists of 17 residues. Germline CDR1 and CDR2: MDHEN and SYDVKM. With 5 bases clipped from V and 6 bases from J, the junction kept 13 bases outside the gene matches. The CDR3 reads CASSALLAEREGNEQFF. CDR3 nucleotides: TGTGCCAGCAGTGCGCTCCTCGCGGAGCGGGAGGGCAATGAGCAGTTCTTC. Together with reference TRBV28 and TRBJ2-1, the CDR3 gives the full variable domain: DVKVTQSSRYLVKRTGEKVFLECVQDMDHENMFWYRQDPGLGLRLIYFSYDVKMKEKGDIPEGYSVSREKKERFSLILESASTNQTSMYLCASSALLAEREGNEQFFGPGTRLTVL.

This chain uses TRBV11-1 with TRBJ1-4; 12 bases line up with TRBD1. Trimming took 6 bases from V and 2 from J; bases not matched to a gene: 4. CDR3 length equals 16 residues. CDR1 and CDR2 from the germline V gene are SGHAT and FQDESV (reference sequence). The CDR3 spells CASRSGTGGTNEKLFF. The CDR3 coding sequence is TGTGCCAGCAGATCCGGGACAGGGGGCACTAATGAAAAACTGTTTTTT. The whole variable domain, filled in from reference TRBV11-1 and TRBJ1-4, reads EAEVAQSPRYKITEKSQAVAFWCDPISGHATLYWYRQILGQGPELLVQFQDESVVDDSQLPKDRFSAERLKGVDSTLKIQPAELGDSAMYLCASRSGTGGTNEKLFFGSGTQLSVL.

The chain couples TRBV18 to TRBJ1-3; 7 nucleotides match TRBD1. In germline, CDR1 is KGHSH, CDR2 LQKENI. V was clipped by 0 bases and J by 1 base; unmatched bases: 12. The CDR3 is 19 amino acids. CDR3 coding DNA: TGTGCCAGCTCACCACCAAGCTATGTTTTGGACAGGTCTGGAAACACCATATATTTT. This sequence encodes CASSPPSYVLDRSGNTIYF.

This clone was counted at least ten times. The chain combines TRBV6-1 with TRBJ1-5; possibly TRBD1 for D (6 bases). Germline V gives CDR1 MNHNS, CDR2 SASEGT. V lost 3 bases and J 6 bases, leaving 15 bases between the germline ends. The CDR3 is 15 amino acids. DNA of the CDR3: TGTGCCAGCAGTGATCCGCGGGGGGCCATTCAGCCCCAGCATTTT. This codes for CASSDPRGAIQPQHF.

CDR3 sequence reads: CASSYAGGSYEQYF. In nucleotides, the CDR3 is TGTGCCAGCAGTTACGCGGGAGGGAGTTACGAGCAGTACTTC. The rearrangement uses TRBV2 and TRBJ2-7, with 9 positions matching TRBD2. The CDR3 covers 14 residues. V lost 5 bases and J lost 4; bases outside the gene matches: 6. Per germline, CDR1 SNHLY and CDR2 FYNNEI.

The chain links TRBV5-1 to TRBJ1-3; no firm D call. Germline V gene data show CDR1 as SGHRS and CDR2 as YFSETQ. The CDR3 has 15 amino acids. Trimming left V 2 bases short and J 2 bases short, with 11 bases between. The CDR3 spells CASSFANLPGNTIYF. CDR3 nucleotides: TGCGCCAGCAGCTTTGCGAATCTCCCTGGAAACACCATATATTTT.

The chain recombines TRBV29-1 with TRBJ2-7; TRBD1 matches at 10 bases. CDR1 is SQVTM and CDR2 is ANQGSEA in the germline V gene. V was pared by 8 bases and J by 5 bases, with 9 bases of the junction left unmatched. The CDR3 contains 13 residues. Here the CDR3 reads CSMWTGGRDEQYF. The CDR3 DNA reads as TGCAGCATGTGGACAGGGGGAAGGGACGAGCAGTACTTC.

This chain uses TRBV27 with TRBJ1-1, with 10 bases that match TRBD1. The germline gives CDR1 MNHEY, CDR2 SMNVEV (reference sequence). The ends lost 9 bases at V and 4 bases at J; junction bases unmatched: 8. CDR3 length: 14 residues. CDR3 sequence: CASRQGASFTEAFF. As DNA, the CDR3 is TGTGCCAGTCGACAGGGGGCAAGTTTCACTGAAGCTTTCTTT.

This clone was counted a few times. V usage is TRBV5-1 and J usage is TRBJ2-1; possible D gene TRBD1, 5 bases. V shed 1 base and J shed 9 bases, with 8 bases lying between them. The CDR3 contains 12 residues. In germline, CDR1 is SGHRS, CDR2 YFSETQ. In DNA form, the CDR3 reads TGCGCCAGCAGCTTGTATAGGGGTGAGCAGTTCTTC. This encodes CASSLYRGEQFF.

The chain joins TRBV19 to TRBJ1-5, with D possibly being TRBD1 (5 bases). The CDR3 has 14 amino acids. Trimming removed 1 base at V and 8 bases at J, with 12 bases between. Per germline, CDR1 LNHDA and CDR2 SQIVND (reference sequence). CDR3 sequence: CASSIVEGKEPQHF. The CDR3 DNA is TGTGCCAGTAGTATAGTCGAGGGGAAGGAGCCCCAGCATTTT.

The chain has TRBV4-2 and TRBJ2-1, with D perhaps matching TRBD1 (5 bases). CDR3 length: 12 residues. Trimming cost V 1 base and J 15 bases, with 13 bases left between them. Germline loops: CDR1 LGHNA, CDR2 YNFKEQ. The CDR3 region is CASSQGKGPGFF. CDR3 in DNA: TGTGCCAGCAGCCAAGGAAAGGGGCCGGGGTTCTTC.

This rearrangement joins TRBV28 to TRBJ2-7; TRBD2 might be the D (6 bases). This CDR3 spans 15 amino acids. Per germline, CDR1 MDHEN and CDR2 SYDVKM. Trimming stripped 3 bases from V and 2 bases from J, with 14 bases between. In nucleotides, the CDR3 is TGTGCCAGCAGTTTGGGGGGAGCAACTGCCTACGAGCAGTACTTC. Protein: CASSLGGATAYEQYF. The variable domain in full, completed from reference TRBV28 and TRBJ2-7, reads DVKVTQSSRYLVKRTGEKVFLECVQDMDHENMFWYRQDPGLGLRLIYFSYDVKMKEKGDIPEGYSVSREKKERFSLILESASTNQTSMYLCASSLGGATAYEQYFGPGTRLTVT.

This clone was seen ten or more times. The chain links TRBV4-2 to TRBJ2-7, with a weak D call TRBD2 (7 bases). V lost 0 bases, J lost 5 bases, and 14 bases lay in between. CDR1 is LGHNA and CDR2 is YNFKEQ in the germline V gene. This CDR3 is built from 15 residues. The CDR3 spells CASSQESGTSHEQYF. The DNA of the CDR3 is TGTGCCAGCAGCCAAGAAAGCGGGACATCCCACGAGCAGTACTTC.

The chain couples TRBV19 to TRBJ2-7; D remains unclear. The V gene lost 0 bases and the J gene lost 2 bases, with 11 bases spanning the gap. Germline CDR1 is LNHDA and CDR2 is SQIVND (reference sequence). The CDR3 spans 15 residues. The CDR3 protein is CASSIDPGRTYEQYF. As DNA, the CDR3 is TGTGCCAGTAGTATAGACCCCGGGCGTACCTACGAGCAGTACTTC.